Listed below are T cell receptor beta chains from one sample, sequenced in a study of regulatory T cells in long-lasting Graves disease. Via MiXCR, TCRdb re-called the multiplex PCR reads, giving one row per CDR3 protein. Among approximately 230,000 distinct CDR3 sequences listed, 18% were seen once. Material: peripheral blood mononuclear cells (PBMCs), obtained at new diagnosis, from a patient treated with antithyroid drugs. Every receptor here comes from a female donor with Graves disease. Both conserved end residues are part of each CDR3. D genes are given only for firm matches. Clone size is stated in some rows and not others, as once, few, many or a class when expanded.

j_call: TRBJ2-1
d_call: .
v_call: TRBV9
clone_size: many
cdr3_nt: TGTGCCAGCAGCGTAGGGGGGCACAATGAGCAGTTCTTC
cdr3_aa: CASSVGGHNEQFF

j_call: TRBJ1-5
d_call: TRBD1
v_call: TRBV7-9
clone_size: many
cdr3_nt: TGTGCCAGCAGCTTAGGTCGGGACAGGGGCAATCAGCCCCAGCATTTT
cdr3_aa: CASSLGRDRGNQPQHF

j_call: TRBJ1-1
d_call: TRBD1
v_call: TRBV5-1
clone_size: .
cdr3_nt: TGCGCCAGCAGCTTGGAGGGAGGGGGCACGAACACTGAAGCTTTCTTT
cdr3_aa: CASSLEGGGTNTEAFF

j_call: TRBJ1-1
d_call: TRBD1
v_call: TRBV7-3
clone_size: .
cdr3_nt: TGTGCCAGCAGCGCCCGGGACAGGGGAGTGAACACTGAAGCTTTCTTT
cdr3_aa: CASSARDRGVNTEAFF

j_call: TRBJ2-2
d_call: .
v_call: TRBV2
clone_size: .
cdr3_nt: TGTGCCAGCACCCAGACTATCGAACAGGGCGGGGAGCTGTTTTTT
cdr3_aa: CASTQTIEQGGELFF

j_call: TRBJ1-1
d_call: .
v_call: TRBV19
clone_size: many
cdr3_nt: TGTGCCAGTAGCCCTTCTGGGGAGGTCACTGAAGCTTTCTTT
cdr3_aa: CASSPSGEVTEAFF

j_call: TRBJ2-7
d_call: TRBD2
v_call: TRBV7-2
clone_size: many
cdr3_nt: TGTGCCAGCAGCTTAGATGGACGGGGGACTACCTCCTCCTACGAGCAGTACTTC
cdr3_aa: CASSLDGRGTTSSYEQYF

j_call: TRBJ2-7
d_call: TRBD2
v_call: TRBV13
clone_size: many
cdr3_nt: TGTGCCAGCAGCTCGAGTCCTCTAGGACTAGCGGGCTACGAGCAGTACTTC
cdr3_aa: CASSSSPLGLAGYEQYF

j_call: TRBJ2-1
d_call: .
v_call: TRBV5-1
clone_size: .
cdr3_nt: TGCGCCAGCAGCTTTTTGGCAGGGGGGACCTACGAGCAGTTCTTC
cdr3_aa: CASSFLAGGTYEQFF

j_call: TRBJ1-2
d_call: .
v_call: TRBV6-2/TRBV6-3
clone_size: many
cdr3_nt: TGTGCCAGCAGGGAGACAGTTCTCTATGGCTACACCTTC
cdr3_aa: CASRETVLYGYTF

j_call: TRBJ2-7
d_call: TRBD1
v_call: TRBV11-2
clone_size: many
cdr3_nt: TGTGCCAGCAGCGCGGAGCGCACAGGGGGCAACGAGCAGTACTTC
cdr3_aa: CASSAERTGGNEQYF

j_call: TRBJ1-2
d_call: .
v_call: TRBV25-1
clone_size: .
cdr3_nt: TGTGCCAGCAGTGAAACAGGAAGCTATGGCTACACCTTC
cdr3_aa: CASSETGSYGYTF

j_call: TRBJ1-1
d_call: .
v_call: TRBV7-3
clone_size: few
cdr3_nt: TGTGCCAGCAGCTTCGGGACGGGGAACACTAAAGCTTTCTTT
cdr3_aa: CASSFGTGNTKAFF

j_call: TRBJ2-3
d_call: TRBD2
v_call: TRBV30
clone_size: many
cdr3_nt: TGTGCCGGAGACATTGGGACTAGCGGGAGGGCCATATCAGATACGCAGTATTTT
cdr3_aa: CAGDIGTSGRAISDTQYF

j_call: TRBJ2-1
d_call: TRBD2
v_call: TRBV9
clone_size: few
cdr3_nt: TGTGCCAGCAGCCTCGGGACTAGCGGGAGTAGCAATGAGCAGTTCTTC
cdr3_aa: CASSLGTSGSSNEQFF

j_call: TRBJ1-2
d_call: TRBD1
v_call: TRBV6-1
clone_size: many
cdr3_nt: TGTGCCAGCAGTAGAACAGGGGTTACCTATGGCTACACCTTC
cdr3_aa: CASSRTGVTYGYTF

j_call: TRBJ2-3
d_call: TRBD1
v_call: TRBV5-1
clone_size: many
cdr3_nt: TGCGCCAGCAGCGTCGGGACAGGGGCAGATACGCAGTATTTT
cdr3_aa: CASSVGTGADTQYF

j_call: TRBJ1-2
d_call: .
v_call: TRBV19
clone_size: many
cdr3_nt: TGTGCCAGTAAACCCGAATTATTAAGACATGGCTACACCTTC
cdr3_aa: CASKPELLRHGYTF

j_call: TRBJ2-7
d_call: TRBD2
v_call: TRBV24-1
clone_size: .
cdr3_nt: TGTGCCACCAGTGATTTAGCGGGAATTCTCCTCTACGAGCAGTACTTC
cdr3_aa: CATSDLAGILLYEQYF

j_call: TRBJ2-7
d_call: .
v_call: TRBV3-1
clone_size: many
cdr3_nt: TGTGCCAGCAGCCTCCACTCGGGTACTATCACGACCTACGAGCAGTACTTC
cdr3_aa: CASSLHSGTITTYEQYF

j_call: TRBJ1-2
d_call: .
v_call: TRBV7-3
clone_size: many
cdr3_nt: TGTGCCAGCAGCCTCACAGGGTCGCATAACTATGGCTACACCTTC
cdr3_aa: CASSLTGSHNYGYTF

j_call: TRBJ2-3
d_call: .
v_call: TRBV20-1
clone_size: many
cdr3_nt: TGCAGTGCTAGACCAACCGGGCACTCAGATACGCAGTATTTT
cdr3_aa: CSARPTGHSDTQYF

j_call: TRBJ2-2
d_call: TRBD2
v_call: TRBV30
clone_size: few
cdr3_nt: TGTGCCTGGAGAGGGAGGGCCGGGGAGCTGTTTTTT
cdr3_aa: CAWRGRAGELFF

j_call: TRBJ2-7
d_call: TRBD2
v_call: TRBV7-9
clone_size: few
cdr3_nt: TGTGCCAGCAGCTTAGCTTGGCCTAGCGGTATTCCCTACGAGCAGTACTTC
cdr3_aa: CASSLAWPSGIPYEQYF

j_call: TRBJ2-2
d_call: .
v_call: TRBV30
clone_size: .
cdr3_nt: TGTGCCTGGAGCGCCCTTAGCACCGGGGAGCTGTTTTTT
cdr3_aa: CAWSALSTGELFF

j_call: TRBJ1-2
d_call: .
v_call: TRBV25-1
clone_size: many
cdr3_nt: TGTGCCAGCAGTGAAGGGGTGGGTGGCTACACCTTC
cdr3_aa: CASSEGVGGYTF

j_call: TRBJ2-5
d_call: .
v_call: TRBV20-1
clone_size: .
cdr3_nt: TGCAGTGCTAGAGATCAAGACGGACGGGAGACCCAGTACTTC
cdr3_aa: CSARDQDGRETQYF

j_call: TRBJ1-5
d_call: TRBD1
v_call: TRBV2
clone_size: many
cdr3_nt: TGTGCCAGCAGTGCGGGGACAGTTAGCAATCAGCCCCAGCATTTT
cdr3_aa: CASSAGTVSNQPQHF

j_call: TRBJ2-7
d_call: .
v_call: TRBV12-3/TRBV12-4
clone_size: many
cdr3_nt: TGTGCCAGCAGAGGAGGGCAAAGCTACGAGCAGTACTTC
cdr3_aa: CASRGGQSYEQYF

j_call: TRBJ2-6
d_call: .
v_call: TRBV27
clone_size: .
cdr3_nt: TGTGCCAGCAGGCGGCGGAGCTCTGGGGCCAACGTCCTGACTTTC
cdr3_aa: CASRRRSSGANVLTF

j_call: TRBJ1-5
d_call: .
v_call: TRBV28
clone_size: many
cdr3_nt: TGTGCCAGCAGTTTACCAGGGATCAATCAGCCCCAGCATTTT
cdr3_aa: CASSLPGINQPQHF

j_call: TRBJ2-1
d_call: .
v_call: TRBV12-3/TRBV12-4
clone_size: few
cdr3_nt: .
cdr3_aa: CASSRDTGEGYTFGSGTNEQFF

j_call: TRBJ1-5
d_call: .
v_call: TRBV24-1
clone_size: many
cdr3_nt: TGTGCCACCAGTGATTCTGCCAGGGTTAGCAATCAGCCCCAGCATTTT
cdr3_aa: CATSDSARVSNQPQHF

j_call: TRBJ1-2
d_call: TRBD1
v_call: TRBV7-2
clone_size: .
cdr3_nt: TGTGCCAGCAGCTTTAGGGAGTACAGGGGAGGGGATGGCTACACCTTC
cdr3_aa: CASSFREYRGGDGYTF

j_call: TRBJ2-7
d_call: TRBD2
v_call: TRBV7-9
clone_size: few
cdr3_nt: TGTGCCAGCAGACCAGGACTAGCGGGATTCGACGAGCAGTACTTC
cdr3_aa: CASRPGLAGFDEQYF

j_call: TRBJ2-3
d_call: TRBD2
v_call: TRBV3-1
clone_size: .
cdr3_nt: TGTGCCAGCAGCCACCGGGAGGCAATAGATACGCAGTATTTT
cdr3_aa: CASSHREAIDTQYF